The sample holds one count of the clone carrying this T cell receptor (beta chain). Its antigen is as yet unknown. This CDR3 has 17 residues. The germline CDR1 and CDR2 sequences are SGHRS and YFSETQ. The germline V and J ends were trimmed by 1 base and 4 bases, with 17 bases remaining between them. Repertoires were generated with immunoSEQ multiplex PCR, while TCRdb's copy carries only in-frame clones and drops some. The table shows some 29,000 clones, with 74% occurring only once. The unexposed donors gave CD4+ T cells in about 2010-2019, prior to COVID-19. After more than eight days of culture, CD4+ T cells were isolated. This record comes from a study of CD4 T cells in relation to SARS-CoV-2 and coronaviruses. As for the study in general: ViraFEST: roughly ten-day antigen culture of PBMCs, then TCR beta CDR3 sequencing. The negative reference was HIV-1 Nef peptide pool or peptide-free culture. Findings of the study overall: Crossreactivity was assessed only for spike protein, not other viral proteins.

The chain has TRBV5-1 and TRBJ1-4; the D gene is possibly TRBD1 (6 bases). The clonotype was recovered from a human donor in good health. Sequenced: CD4+ T cells from PBMCs, cultured in vitro. The CDR3 region has the DNA TGCGCCAGCAGCTTGTCTCAATTCCAGGGGCTTAATGAAAAACTGTTTTTT. The encoded protein is CASSLSQFQGLNEKLFF.